What follows are 20 T cell receptor beta chains derived from one specimen sequenced in a study of CD8 T cells in ankylosing spondylitis. TCRdb processed the 5' RACE reads anew with MiXCR; each CDR3 protein has one entry. The sample contains around 210,000 distinct CDR3 sequences, less than 9.5% of which appear only once. Sequenced sample: blood, either unsorted or a sorted T cell fraction (not recorded which). The receptors stem from a female donor with ankylosing spondylitis or in good health (not recorded which).

This clonotype has just a few counts. The chain is built from TRBV11-2 and TRBJ1-2; D may be TRBD1 (5 bases). V was trimmed by 5 bases and J by 4 bases, leaving 17 bases between them. The CDR3 runs to 15 residues. In germline, CDR1 is SGHAT, CDR2 FQNNGV. The DNA for the CDR3 is TGTGCCAGCAGCCCCCGTGCGGGGGTCAGCTATGGCTACACCTTC. Amino acid sequence: CASSPRAGVSYGYTF.

This clonotype was seen many times. This chain uses TRBV7-9 with TRBJ2-7; TRBD1 matches at 7 bases. The CDR3 is made up of 15 amino acids. The junction had 6 bases not matched to a gene; V was cut back by 4 bases and J by 0 bases. Looked up from germline, CDR1 is SEHNR and CDR2 is FQNEAQ (reference sequence). This CDR3 reads CASSSFQGDSYEQYF. The CDR3 DNA reads as TGTGCCAGCAGCTCCTTCCAGGGGGACTCCTACGAGCAGTACTTC.

As for this clonotype: A clone one base away is much larger, so this may be a read error. This chain connects TRBV20-1 to TRBJ1-5; D is unclear. There are 12 residues in the CDR3. Per germline, CDR1 DFQATT and CDR2 SNEGSKA (reference sequence). CDR3 in amino acids: CSTRSANQPQHF. For the CDR3, the DNA is TGCAGTACTAGATCAGCTAATCAGCCCCAGCATTTT.

This chain uses TRBV7-6 with TRBJ2-1, with D possibly being TRBD1 (5 bases). The CDR3 length is 17 residues. The V gene's germline CDR1 is SGHVS and CDR2 FNYEAQ. The V and J ends lost 4 bases and 0 bases respectively, with 16 bases between them. CDR3 amino acids: CASSSPLGASSYNEQFF. CDR3 nucleotides: TGTGCCAGCAGCTCCCCTTTAGGGGCCAGCTCCTACAATGAGCAGTTCTTC.

This clonotype was detected many times. The chain is built from TRBV10-3 and TRBJ2-1, with 14 bases lining up with TRBD2. The CDR3 covers 18 residues. With V trimmed by 2 bases and J by 8 bases, 11 bases remained unmatched. From germline, CDR1 is ENHRY and CDR2 SYGVKD. CDR3 residues: CAISEAKGLAGGRDEQFF. The CDR3 nucleotides read TGTGCCATCAGTGAGGCGAAAGGACTAGCGGGAGGAAGGGATGAGCAGTTCTTC.

CDR3 in DNA: TGTGCCAGCCGCTACGTAGATACGCAGTATTTT. The encoded protein is CASRYVDTQYF. The chain employs TRBV6-5 and TRBJ2-3; the D is unclear. CDR1 and CDR2 from the germline V gene are MNHEY and SVGAGI. The V end lost 8 bases, the J end lost 5 bases, and 8 bases lay between the germline ends. The CDR3 sequence is 11 residues long.

This clonotype has at least ten counts. The chain joins TRBV29-1 to TRBJ2-6; tentatively, D is TRBD1 or TRBD2 (6 bases each). The germline V and J ends were trimmed by 6 bases and 0 bases, with 12 bases remaining between them. The CDR3 runs to 15 residues. CDR1 and CDR2 from the germline V gene are SQVTM and ANQGSEA. The CDR3 loop reads CSVGGTISGANVLTF. The CDR3 region has the DNA TGCAGCGTCGGGGGCACAATCTCTGGGGCCAACGTCCTGACTTTC.

This clonotype was seen a few times. This could be a read error, since a much larger clone is one nucleotide away. CDR3 amino acids: CASSLDAGLYEQYF. CDR3 bases: TGCGCCAGCAGCTTGGACGCAGGGTTGTACGAGCAGTACTTC. The chain uses TRBV5-1 and TRBJ2-7, with a possible D match to TRBD1 (5 bases). CDR3 length: 14 amino acids. The germline CDR1 and CDR2 sequences are SGHRS and YFSETQ. V was cut by 0 bases and J by 4 bases, with 11 bases left in between.

Note on this clonotype: One base away lies a much larger clone, so this may be a sequencing read error. The CDR3 sequence: CTSSLIGSAVLQETQYF. CDR3 bases: TGTACCAGCAGCTTAATCGGATCTGCGGTACTCCAAGAGACCCAGTACTTC. This rearrangement joins TRBV7-8 to TRBJ2-5, with no clear D. The germline V gene encodes CDR1 SGHVS and CDR2 FQNEAQ. The CDR3 is 17 residues long.

This clonotype was seen a few times. Here the CDR3 DNA reads TGTGCCAGCGGAGCTAGCGGGAGGATAAGTGACGAGCAGTACTTC. Encoded protein: CASGASGRISDEQYF. V gene TRBV6-1 combines with J gene TRBJ2-7, with 11 positions matching TRBD2. Germline values: CDR1 MNHNS, CDR2 SASEGT. The CDR3 is 15 amino acids. With V trimmed by 8 bases and J by 5 bases, 11 bases remained unmatched.

V usage is TRBV6-1 and J usage is TRBJ2-1, with 7 bases that match TRBD1. The CDR3 is 15 residues long. In germline, CDR1 is MNHNS, CDR2 SASEGT. V shed 7 bases and J 3 bases; nucleotides not matched to a gene: 9. This CDR3 reads CASIPRGQDYNEQFF. CDR3 coding DNA: TGTGCCAGCATCCCGAGGGGGCAGGACTACAATGAGCAGTTCTTC.

Ten or more counts support this clonotype. The chain employs TRBV7-2 and TRBJ2-5; D perhaps matches TRBD2 (7 bases). Deletions cut 3 bases from V and 5 bases from J, with 13 bases between. This CDR3 contains 14 residues. Germline lookup yields CDR1 SGHTA and CDR2 FQGNSA. This chain's CDR3 is CASSLGGPWETQYF. CDR3 in DNA: TGTGCCAGCAGCTTGGGGGGGCCGTGGGAGACCCAGTACTTC.

Only a few counts were recorded for this clonotype. The chain joins TRBV14 to TRBJ1-1; D is possibly TRBD1 (5 bases). Germline-derived CDR1 and CDR2 are SGHDN and FVKESK. Trimming took off 8 bases at V and 6 bases at J, with 16 bases between the two ends. The CDR3 is 13 residues long. CDR3 coding DNA: TGTGCCAGCGGATATAGGGGCAGCGCTGAAGCTTTCTTT. Amino acids: CASGYRGSAEAFF.

This clonotype occurred many times. This chain links TRBV12-3 or TRBV12-4 with TRBJ2-5; 7 bases are shared with TRBD2. The CDR3 is 17 amino acids. The ends lost 3 bases at V and 4 bases at J; junction bases unmatched: 14. The CDR3 reads CASSFRTRGGGGETQYF. Written as DNA, the CDR3 is TGTGCCAGCAGTTTCCGGACTAGGGGAGGTGGAGGAGAGACCCAGTACTTC.

This clonotype was observed many times. This chain uses TRBV7-2 with TRBJ2-7; D gene unclear. The CDR3 runs to 14 residues. Germline loops: CDR1 SGHTA, CDR2 FQGNSA. The V gene lost 1 base and the J gene lost 0 bases, with 7 bases spanning the gap. The CDR3 DNA is TGTGCCAGCAGCTTAGAAAGGGACTCCTACGAGCAGTACTTC. The encoded protein is CASSLERDSYEQYF.

The rearrangement uses TRBV7-9 and TRBJ2-7; TRBD2 matches at 7 bases. The ends lost 0 bases at V and 7 bases at J; junction bases unmatched: 3. Germline lookup yields CDR1 SEHNR and CDR2 FQNEAQ (reference sequence). The CDR3 loop spans 13 amino acids. For the CDR3, the DNA is TGTGCCAGCAGCTTAGCCAGCGGGAAGGAGCAGTACTTC. Translating it yields CASSLASGKEQYF. Full variable domain (remainder filled in from reference TRBV7-9 and TRBJ2-7): DTGVSQNPRHKITKRGQNVTFRCDPISEHNRLYWYRQTLGQGPEFLTYFQNEAQLEKSRLLSDRFSAERPKGSFSTLEIQRTEQGDSAMYLCASSLASGKEQYFGPGTRLTVT.

This clonotype has at least ten counts. The rearrangement links TRBV7-9 to TRBJ2-3; maybe TRBD2 (6 bases). CDR3 length: 16 residues. Trimming removed 6 bases from V and 4 bases from J, with 20 bases in between. Germline V lookup: CDR1 SEHNR, CDR2 FQNEAQ (reference sequence). The CDR3 nucleotides read TGTGCCAGCAGTCCGGGACTCAACACGGGCGCAGATACGCAGTATTTT. The encoded protein is CASSPGLNTGADTQYF.

This clonotype was detected ten times or more. This chain joins TRBV6-6 and TRBJ1-2; weak D call: TRBD1 (5 bases). Germline lookup yields CDR1 MNHNY and CDR2 SVGAGI (reference sequence). V was clipped by 4 bases and J by 4 bases, with 7 bases between them. This CDR3 is built from 12 residues. The CDR3 DNA follows: TGTGCCAGCAGTTCCAGGGTCTATGGCTACACCTTC. Its translation: CASSSRVYGYTF.

This clonotype was counted at least ten times. J is TRBJ2-1 and V is TRBV25-1; TRBD2 aligns across 11 bases. CDR3 length: 17 residues. Trimming cost V 0 bases and J 5 bases; bases outside gene matches: 6. The germline CDR1 and CDR2 sequences are MGHDK and SYGVNS. The CDR3 region has the DNA TGTGCCAGCAGTGAATACGGGGTAGCGGGAGGGAACAATGAGCAGTTCTTC. Protein sequence: CASSEYGVAGGNNEQFF.

This clonotype has ten or more counts. In DNA form, the CDR3 reads TGTGCCAGCAGTTTAGACTTCCGCCAACGCTCTGGGGCCAACGTCCTGACTTTC. Protein sequence: CASSLDFRQRSGANVLTF. This chain uses TRBV12-3 or TRBV12-4 with TRBJ2-6; D is ambiguous. The germline V and J ends were trimmed by 1 base and 0 bases, with 13 bases remaining between them. The CDR3 has 18 residues.